Below, 31 T cell receptor beta chains from the same sample are listed, as sequenced in a study of breast tumors, draining lymph nodes, adjacent tissues. Breast cancer patients provided tissue from their axillary draining lymph nodes. TCRdb called the multiplex PCR reads again in MiXCR, with one record for every CDR3 protein. The table shows 150,000 to 200,000 distinct CDR3 sequences, with roughly 30% occurring only once. The sample was axillary lymph node tissue. All receptors come from a female donor with breast cancer. Some clones in this sample may be carry-over from other donors' samples.

The table lists this clonotype with many counts. In DNA form, the CDR3 reads TGTGCCAGCAGCAAGCCGGACGGGGTCGAGGGCTACACCTTC. Translation: CASSKPDGVEGYTF. The chain joins TRBV7-3 to TRBJ1-2; D remains unclear. The CDR3 has 14 amino acids. The V and J ends lost 5 bases and 8 bases respectively, with 18 bases between them. Germline V gene lookup returns CDR1 SGHTA and CDR2 FQGTGA.

The rearrangement uses TRBV7-2 and TRBJ2-3; 15 bases agree with TRBD2. With V trimmed by 1 base and J by 11 bases, 13 bases remained unmatched. The CDR3 has 18 amino acids. In germline, CDR1 is SGHTA, CDR2 FQGNSA. This CDR3 is CASSLDGLAGGRFNEQYF. CDR3 sequence (DNA): TGTGCCAGCAGCTTAGATGGACTAGCGGGGGGGCGATTCAATGAGCAGTATTTT.

The V call is TRBV18, the J call TRBJ2-5; the D call may be TRBD1 or TRBD2 (5 bases each). CDR1 is KGHSH and CDR2 is LQKENI in the germline V gene. There are 17 residues in the CDR3. V gave up 0 bases and J gave up 2 bases, with 16 bases separating them. The CDR3 DNA sequence: TGTGCCAGCTCACCACCCTTCGGGGCGCCCTTTCAAGAGACCCAGTACTTC. This encodes CASSPPFGAPFQETQYF. Drawing the rest from reference TRBV18 and TRBJ2-5, the complete variable domain is NAGVMQNPRHLVRRRGQEARLRCSPMKGHSHVYWYRQLPEEGLKFMVYLQKENIIDESGMPKERFSAEFPKEGPSILRIQQVVRGDSAAYFCASSPPFGAPFQETQYFGPGTRLLVL.

The V gene is TRBV10-3, the J gene TRBJ1-3; 8 bases align to TRBD1. With V trimmed by 3 bases and J by 8 bases, 9 bases remained unmatched. This CDR3 region has 15 residues. The germline gives CDR1 ENHRY, CDR2 SYGVKD. The CDR3, as DNA: TGTGCCATCAGTGATGGTCAGGACAGGGCTTACACCATATATTTT. This codes for CAISDGQDRAYTIYF.

This clonotype was observed many times. The chain carries TRBV7-9 and TRBJ2-3; TRBD2 aligns across 10 bases. This CDR3 spans 16 amino acids. The germline CDR1 and CDR2 sequences are SEHNR and FQNEAQ (reference sequence). The junction had 7 bases not matched to a gene; V was cut back by 5 bases and J by 2 bases. The CDR3 loop is CASSPGLAGATDTQYF. CDR3 DNA: TGTGCCAGCAGCCCAGGTCTAGCGGGGGCCACAGATACGCAGTATTTT.

This clonotype showed up many times. The DNA of the CDR3 is TGCAGCGTGGGACCCGCCAATACGCAGTATTTT. Residues: CSVGPANTQYF. The chain uses TRBV29-1 and TRBJ2-3; the D gene could be TRBD1 or TRBD2 (5 bases each). Germline CDR1 is SQVTM and CDR2 is ANQGSEA. V was cut by 6 bases and J by 7 bases, with 11 bases left in between. This CDR3 spans 11 amino acids.

This clonotype was counted ten times or more. Written as DNA, the CDR3 is TGTGCCAGCAGTCCCCTTTTGGGGGCCGGCTATGGCTACACCTTC. It is translated as CASSPLLGAGYGYTF. The chain uses TRBV27 and TRBJ1-2, with D tentatively TRBD1 (6 bases). Per germline, CDR1 MNHEY and CDR2 SMNVEV (reference sequence). V dropped 5 bases and J dropped 4 bases, with 17 bases sitting between them. The CDR3 has 15 amino acids.

This clonotype occurred a few times. This CDR3 reads CASSDLAGGVYNEQFF. The CDR3 nucleotides are TGTGCCAGCAGCGACTTAGCGGGGGGGGTCTACAATGAGCAGTTCTTC. The chain employs TRBV13 and TRBJ2-1; 11 bases fit TRBD2. The CDR3 extends over 16 amino acids. The germline V gene encodes CDR1 PRHDT and CDR2 FYEKMQ (reference sequence). V was clipped by 5 bases and J by 3 bases; unmatched bases: 6.

As to this clonotype: This may be a read error: a much more frequent sequence differs by one nucleotide. This chain's CDR3 is CASSLYRRALSSEQYF. CDR3 sequence (DNA): TGTGCCAGCAGCTTATATCGGCGGGCGCTATCGTCCGAGCAGTACTTC. This chain joins TRBV11-3 and TRBJ2-7; D perhaps matches TRBD2 (5 bases). Trimming took 2 bases from V and 6 from J, leaving 20 bases between them. The germline V gene has CDR1 SGHNT and CDR2 YENEEA. This CDR3 is built from 16 residues.

This clonotype was seen repeatedly, ten times or more. The chain carries TRBV6-1 and TRBJ2-7, with a weak D call TRBD2 (6 bases). The V end lost 1 base, the J end lost 6 bases, and 10 bases lay between the germline ends. CDR3 length: 13 amino acids. The germline gives CDR1 MNHNS, CDR2 SASEGT. DNA for the CDR3: TGTGCCAGCAGTGAAGGGGGGAGGACCGAGCAGTACTTC. Translated, it gives CASSEGGRTEQYF.

This clonotype has just a few counts. The V call is TRBV12-3 or TRBV12-4, the J call TRBJ1-2; D is perhaps TRBD1 (6 bases). The CDR3 is 16 residues long. V dropped 3 bases and J dropped 0 bases, with 14 bases sitting between them. CDR3 DNA sequence: TGTGCCAGCAGTTTCCGGCAGGGGATATCTAACTATGGCTACACCTTC. Amino acid sequence: CASSFRQGISNYGYTF.

This chain uses TRBV6-5 with TRBJ1-1; tentatively, D is TRBD1 (5 bases). Germline CDR1 is MNHEY and CDR2 is SVGAGI. Trimming cost V 6 bases and J 5 bases, with 13 bases left between them. The CDR3 has 13 amino acids. The CDR3 loop reads CASRWDRETEAFF. The DNA of the CDR3 is TGTGCCAGCAGATGGGACCGGGAGACTGAAGCTTTCTTT.

The chain has TRBV2 and TRBJ1-3, with a tentative D call TRBD1 (6 bases). The V gene's germline CDR1 is SNHLY and CDR2 FYNNEI. The CDR3 loop spans 17 amino acids. The V end was cut by 3 bases, the J end by 8 bases, with 23 bases between. The CDR3 loop reads CASSEFVGGPYGYTIYF. CDR3 in DNA: TGTGCCAGCAGTGAGTTTGTTGGGGGCCCCTATGGCTACACCATATATTTT.

There are many counts of this clonotype. V and J are TRBV28 and TRBJ1-5; D may be TRBD1 (5 bases). With 5 bases removed from V and 6 bases from J, the gap between germline ends came to 14 bases. CDR3 length equals 14 residues. CDR1 and CDR2 (germline): MDHEN, SYDVKM. The CDR3 loop reads CASSLRVRSQPQHF. The CDR3 DNA follows: TGTGCCAGCAGTCTCAGGGTCCGATCTCAGCCCCAGCATTTT. Full variable domain (rest looked up from reference TRBV28 and TRBJ1-5): DVKVTQSSRYLVKRTGEKVFLECVQDMDHENMFWYRQDPGLGLRLIYFSYDVKMKEKGDIPEGYSVSREKKERFSLILESASTNQTSMYLCASSLRVRSQPQHFGDGTRLSIL.

This clonotype was counted ten times or more. The chain links TRBV11-2 to TRBJ2-1; either TRBD1 or TRBD2 may fit D (6 bases each). Germline CDR1 and CDR2: SGHAT and FQNNGV. V was clipped by 2 bases and J by 7 bases, with 12 bases between them. The CDR3 covers 14 residues. The CDR3, as DNA: TGTGCCAGCAGCTTATCGGGGGCTCTAAATGAGCAGTTCTTC. Encoded protein: CASSLSGALNEQFF.

This clonotype was seen repeatedly, ten times or more. The chain couples TRBV7-8 to TRBJ2-2; D remains unclear. V was pared by 3 bases and J by 1 base, with 21 bases between. The CDR3 runs to 19 residues. CDR1 is SGHVS, CDR2 FQNEAQ, per germline. This CDR3 is CASSFHPGYQPKNTGELFF. The DNA of the CDR3 is TGTGCCAGCAGCTTTCACCCCGGCTATCAGCCCAAGAACACCGGGGAGCTGTTTTTT.

The V and J genes are TRBV11-2 and TRBJ2-1; D possibly corresponds to TRBD1 (5 bases). The CDR3 has 15 amino acids. Trimming pared 5 bases from V and 1 base from J, leaving 12 bases between. Germline CDR1 SGHAT, CDR2 FQNNGV. CDR3 in amino acids: CASSPRQRSYNEQFF. The CDR3 nucleotides read TGTGCCAGCAGCCCGAGACAGAGGTCCTACAATGAGCAGTTCTTC.

V is TRBV4-2 and J is TRBJ1-5; D not resolved. The CDR3 extends over 16 amino acids. The V gene's germline CDR1 is LGHNA and CDR2 YNFKEQ. V was pared by 2 bases and J by 5 bases, with 16 bases between. The CDR3 bases are TGTGCCAGCAGCCAATCGGGTTCCCTGGAACATCAGCCCCAGCATTTT. It codes for CASSQSGSLEHQPQHF.

This clonotype was observed at least ten times. The J gene is TRBJ1-2, the V gene TRBV15; maybe TRBD1 (6 bases). Germline loops: CDR1 LNHNV, CDR2 YYDKDF (reference sequence). Trimming removed 1 base from V and 5 bases from J, with 14 bases in between. The CDR3 has 15 amino acids. CDR3 region: CATSRGDRSTYGYTF. In nucleotides, the CDR3 is TGTGCCACCAGCAGAGGAGACAGGTCCACTTATGGCTACACCTTC. Complete variable domain (other parts from reference TRBV15 and TRBJ1-2): DAMVIQNPRYQVTQFGKPVTLSCSQTLNHNVMYWYQQKSSQAPKLLFHYYDKDFNNEADTPDNFQSRRPNTSFCFLDIRSPGLGDTAMYLCATSRGDRSTYGYTFGSGTRLTVV.

This clonotype has ten or more counts. The V call is TRBV6-1, the J call TRBJ2-7, with D tentatively TRBD1 (5 bases). Trimming left V 7 bases short and J 4 bases short, with 17 bases between. Germline V gene data show CDR1 as MNHNS and CDR2 as SASEGT. The CDR3 is 14 amino acids. Written as DNA, the CDR3 is TGTGCCAGCACCCTGGACACCCAAACATACGAGCAGTACTTC. Protein product: CASTLDTQTYEQYF.

The table lists this clonotype with many counts. This chain connects TRBV7-2 to TRBJ1-3, with D unresolved. Germline CDR1 and CDR2: SGHTA and FQGNSA. The CDR3 totals 16 residues. V was clipped by 1 base and J by 1 base, with 11 bases between them. The CDR3 DNA sequence: TGTGCCAGCAGCTTAGTGGCCCGGGGTTCTGGAAACACCATATATTTT. Translation gives CASSLVARGSGNTIYF.

This clonotype was seen ten or more times. This chain connects TRBV4-2 to TRBJ2-1; the match to TRBD2 covers 13 bases. The CDR3 is made up of 21 amino acids. V trimming: 0 bases; J trimming: 2 bases; junction bases outside the gene matches: 13. Germline lookup yields CDR1 LGHNA and CDR2 YNFKEQ. The CDR3 here is CASSQDLALAGGHRPYNEQFF. CDR3 DNA sequence: TGTGCCAGCAGCCAAGACCTGGCACTAGCGGGGGGGCATCGCCCCTACAATGAGCAGTTCTTC.

The rearrangement links TRBV11-2 to TRBJ1-2; 12 bases line up with TRBD1. V was pared by 0 bases and J by 14 bases, with 10 bases of the junction left unmatched. The CDR3 length is 15 residues. Per the germline V gene, CDR1 is SGHAT and CDR2 is FQNNGV. The DNA for the CDR3 is TGTGCCAGCAGCTTAGACTCCGGGACAGGGGGCTCTAGGACCTTC. Translation: CASSLDSGTGGSRTF.

This clonotype was counted ten times or more. The chain combines TRBV7-2 with TRBJ2-5; D unclear. The CDR3 contains 13 residues. Germline CDR1 and CDR2: SGHTA and FQGNSA. V shed 5 bases and J shed 2 bases, with 9 bases lying between them. Here the CDR3 reads CASSGQTQETQYF. The CDR3 DNA sequence: TGTGCCAGCAGCGGTCAAACACAAGAGACCCAGTACTTC.

This clonotype was observed many times. The rearrangement uses TRBV29-1 and TRBJ2-7; the D call may be TRBD1 or TRBD2 (5 bases each). Germline CDR1 SQVTM, CDR2 ANQGSEA. V was clipped by 7 bases and J by 3 bases, with 13 bases between them. This CDR3 comprises 12 residues. In nucleotides, the CDR3 is TGCAGCGCCCTTGGGGGTCTCTACGAGCAGTACTTC. Its translation is CSALGGLYEQYF.

This chain connects TRBV7-9 to TRBJ1-1; TRBD1 matches at 7 bases. The J segment lost 0 bases and the V segment lost 2 bases, leaving 12 bases of the junction unmatched. The CDR3 is made up of 18 amino acids. The V gene's germline CDR1 is SEHNR and CDR2 FQNEAQ (reference sequence). The CDR3 loop is CASSLTPRTGALNTEAFF. As DNA, the CDR3 is TGTGCCAGCAGCTTAACCCCCCGAACAGGGGCTTTGAACACTGAAGCTTTCTTT.

The chain carries TRBV24-1 and TRBJ2-4; no firm D call. In germline, CDR1 is KGHDR, CDR2 SFDVKD. Trimming left V 9 bases short and J 0 bases short, with 11 bases between. The length of the CDR3 is 14 residues. The CDR3 coding sequence is TGTGCCACCCCTCTTACGGGAGCCAAAAACATTCAGTACTTC. Protein: CATPLTGAKNIQYF.

At least ten counts were recorded for this clonotype. This sequence joins TRBV7-2 and TRBJ1-2; D not resolved. From germline, CDR1 is SGHTA and CDR2 FQGNSA. The CDR3 spans 17 residues. Trimming cost V 3 bases and J 6 bases, with 23 bases left between them. This chain's CDR3 is CASSLRSSGPIEDGYTF. The CDR3 nucleotides read TGTGCCAGCAGCTTGAGATCTTCGGGCCCTATCGAAGATGGCTACACCTTC.

Worth noting for this clonotype: A much bigger clone sits one base away, suggesting this may be a read error. The missing conserved phenylalanine or tryptophan at the end of this CDR3 makes a read error likely. V gene TRBV19 combines with J gene TRBJ2-3; 7 nucleotides align to TRBD1. This CDR3 has 16 amino acids. CDR1 LNHDA and CDR2 SQIVND come from the germline V gene (reference sequence). V shed 5 bases, J shed 0 bases, and the junction held 8 bases outside the gene matches. CDR3 amino acids: CASSQPGQPSTDTQYS. The CDR3 nucleotides are TGTGCCAGTAGTCAGCCGGGACAGCCCAGCACAGATACGCAGTATTCT.

Of note for this clonotype: With a much larger clone just one base away, this may be a read error. The chain joins TRBV5-4 to TRBJ2-3; 8 bases align to TRBD1. Trimming took 4 bases from V and 5 from J; bases not matched to a gene: 9. The germline CDR1 and CDR2 sequences are SGHNT and YYREEE (reference sequence). The CDR3 contains 15 residues. The CDR3 DNA reads TGTGCCAGCAGCCCAGGGGGCAGTGGCATAGATACGCAGTATTTT. It specifies CASSPGGSGIDTQYF. The whole variable domain, filled in from reference TRBV5-4 and TRBJ2-3, reads ETGVTQSPTHLIKTRGQQVTLRCSSQSGHNTVSWYQQALGQGPQFIFQYYREEENGRGNFPPRFSGLQFPNYSSELNVNALELDDSALYLCASSPGGSGIDTQYFGPGTRLTVL.

This clonotype has more than one count but fewer than ten. The J gene is TRBJ2-5, the V gene TRBV5-1; 7 bases are a match to TRBD2. Germline lookup yields CDR1 SGHRS and CDR2 YFSETQ. This CDR3 is built from 17 residues. The V segment lost 4 bases and the J segment 5 bases; nucleotides outside the gene matches: 17. CDR3 sequence (DNA): TGCGCCAGCAGCCAAATGTGGACTAGTAACGATGTCGAGACCCAGTACTTC. Translated, it gives CASSQMWTSNDVETQYF.